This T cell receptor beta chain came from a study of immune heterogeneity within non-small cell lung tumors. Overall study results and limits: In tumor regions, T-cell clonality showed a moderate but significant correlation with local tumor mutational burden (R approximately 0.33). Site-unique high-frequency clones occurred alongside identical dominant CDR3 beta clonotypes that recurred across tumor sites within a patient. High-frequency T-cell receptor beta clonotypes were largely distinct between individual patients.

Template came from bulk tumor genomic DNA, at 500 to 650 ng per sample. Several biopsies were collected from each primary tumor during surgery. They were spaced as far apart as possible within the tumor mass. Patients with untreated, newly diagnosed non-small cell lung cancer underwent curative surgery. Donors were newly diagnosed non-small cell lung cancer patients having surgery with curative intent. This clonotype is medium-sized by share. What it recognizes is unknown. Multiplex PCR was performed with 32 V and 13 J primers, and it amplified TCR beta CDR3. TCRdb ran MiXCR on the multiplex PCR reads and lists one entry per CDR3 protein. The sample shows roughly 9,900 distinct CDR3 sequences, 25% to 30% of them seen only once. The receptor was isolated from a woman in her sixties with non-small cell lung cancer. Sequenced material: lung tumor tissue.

DNA of the CDR3: TGTGCCAGCAGCTCGGGACTAGCGGGAGTTGTAGATACGCAGTATTTT. Its protein is CASSSGLAGVVDTQYF. The chain is built from TRBV7-2 and TRBJ2-3, with 14 bases fitting TRBD2. The junction had 5 bases not matched to a gene; V was cut back by 4 bases and J by 5 bases. Germline V gene data show CDR1 as SGHTA and CDR2 as FQGNSA. The CDR3 loop spans 16 amino acids.